The 17 T cell receptor beta chains below come from one sample, sequenced in a study of blood T cell repertoires in COVID-19. The protocol was immunoSEQ multiplex PCR, while the TCRdb copy is restricted to in-frame clones and leaves out a portion. The profile covers roughly 100,000 clones, with roughly nine tenths appearing a single time and roughly 15% taken by the ten largest. Sequenced sample: peripheral blood. Receptors were obtained from a woman aged 80 or over in a cohort sampled during active COVID-19.

The V call is TRBV4-1, the J call TRBJ2-1; D possibly corresponds to TRBD2 (6 bases). Germline V gene lookup returns CDR1 MGHRA and CDR2 YSYEKL. V dropped 1 base and J dropped 4 bases, with 20 bases sitting between them. The length of the CDR3 is 18 residues. Here the CDR3 reads CASSQVLVGGGGYNEQFF. The DNA for the CDR3 is TGCGCCAGCAGCCAAGTCCTAGTCGGGGGAGGAGGATACAATGAGCAGTTCTTC.

This chain uses TRBV27 with TRBJ2-6, with 8 bases aligning to TRBD1. With 5 bases clipped from V and 0 bases from J, the junction kept 6 bases outside the gene matches. Per germline, CDR1 MNHEY and CDR2 SMNVEV (reference sequence). This CDR3 region has 17 residues. CDR3 DNA: TGTGCCAGCAGTACGGGACAGGCCAACTCTGGGGCCAACGTCCTGACTTTC. Amino acid sequence: CASSTGQANSGANVLTF.

CDR3 protein: CASSLDLSGGNTEAFF. DNA for the CDR3: TGCGCCAGCAGCTTGGACCTTTCGGGGGGGAACACTGAAGCTTTCTTT. The rearrangement joins TRBV5-1 to TRBJ1-1; D perhaps matches TRBD1 (5 bases). V was clipped by 0 bases and J by 1 base, with 13 bases between them. CDR1 SGHRS and CDR2 YFSETQ come from the germline V gene. This CDR3 comprises 16 residues.

J is TRBJ1-1 and V is TRBV7-8, with a weak D call TRBD1 (6 bases). The CDR3 consists of 14 residues. CDR1 and CDR2 from the germline V gene are SGHVS and FQNEAQ. Trimming pared 5 bases from V and 3 bases from J, leaving 13 bases between. CDR3 bases: TGTGCCAGCAGCAGCCAGGGGCCGGACACTGAAGCTTTCTTT. Protein sequence: CASSSQGPDTEAFF.

This clone appeared once. This chain joins TRBV5-1 and TRBJ2-1, with 8 bases matching TRBD2. The trim removed 1 base at V and 3 bases at J, leaving 3 bases unmatched. CDR3 length: 15 residues. The germline CDR1 and CDR2 sequences are SGHRS and YFSETQ. CDR3 nucleotides: TGCGCCAGCAGCTTGCAGCGGGGGCTCTACAATGAGCAGTTCTTC. It encodes CASSLQRGLYNEQFF.

The chain couples TRBV5-5 to TRBJ1-4; D remains unclear. CDR1 is SGHKS, CDR2 YYEKEE, per germline (reference sequence). Trimming took off 3 bases at V and 5 bases at J, with 8 bases between the two ends. The CDR3 spans 13 residues. CDR3 amino acids: CASSSKFNEKLFF. In nucleotides, the CDR3 is TGTGCCAGCAGCTCAAAATTCAATGAAAAACTGTTTTTT.

The V call is TRBV4-1, the J call TRBJ2-7; TRBD1 matches 7 bases. CDR3 length equals 16 residues. Germline V CDR1 and CDR2: MGHRA, YSYEKL. Germline trimming cut 1 base from V and 0 bases from J; bases unmatched to any gene: 6. The CDR3 nucleotides are TGCGCCAGCAGCCAAGTTGGACAGGCGAGCTCCTACGAGCAGTACTTC. Translated, it gives CASSQVGQASSYEQYF.

V usage is TRBV6-5 and J usage is TRBJ1-1; 8 nucleotides match TRBD1. Germline assignment: CDR1 MNHEY and CDR2 SVGAGI. Germline trimming cut 4 bases from V and 8 bases from J; bases unmatched to any gene: 3. The CDR3 is 12 residues long. The CDR3 loop is CASSWPGGEAFF. CDR3 bases: TGTGCCAGCAGTTGGCCAGGGGGCGAAGCTTTCTTT.

The chain has TRBV14 and TRBJ1-6; 8 bases align to TRBD1. Trimming removed 3 bases from V and 7 bases from J; junction bases left unmatched: 5. The CDR3 runs to 15 residues. CDR1 and CDR2 from the germline V gene are SGHDN and FVKESK. The CDR3, as DNA: TGTGCCAGCAGCCACGACAGGGGAGGGAATTCACCCCTCCACTTT. This sequence encodes CASSHDRGGNSPLHF.

The chain links TRBV10-2 to TRBJ1-2, with D unclear. This CDR3 comprises 15 residues. CDR1 and CDR2 (germline): WSHSY, SAAADI. Trimming removed 3 bases from V and 0 bases from J, with 11 bases in between. DNA of the CDR3: TGCGCCAGCAGTGATGAGGCGCTAGCTAACTATGGCTACACCTTC. This gives the protein CASSDEALANYGYTF.

The J gene is TRBJ2-7, the V gene TRBV4-2, with TRBD2 as a possible D gene (5 bases). Trimming took 0 bases from V and 5 from J, leaving 11 bases between them. Germline V gene lookup returns CDR1 LGHNA and CDR2 YNFKEQ. CDR3 length equals 14 residues. CDR3 nucleotides: TGTGCCAGCAGCCAAGAAAGCCAGGAGGACGAGCAGTACTTC. Protein sequence: CASSQESQEDEQYF.

The rearrangement links TRBV5-1 to TRBJ1-1, with a tentative D call TRBD1 (5 bases). The germline CDR1 and CDR2 sequences are SGHRS and YFSETQ. The CDR3 contains 14 residues. The V end was cut by 0 bases, the J end by 10 bases, with 16 bases between. CDR3 bases: TGCGCCAGCAGCTTGGGTGCGGGAGAGGGGAGAGCTTTCTTT. Encoded protein: CASSLGAGEGRAFF. Full variable domain (remainder filled in from reference TRBV5-1 and TRBJ1-1): KAGVTQTPRYLIKTRGQQVTLSCSPISGHRSVSWYQQTPGQGLQFLFEYFSETQRNKGNFPGRFSGRQFSNSRSEMNVSTLELGDSALYLCASSLGAGEGRAFFGQGTRLTVV.

The chain employs TRBV11-2 and TRBJ2-7, with D unresolved. CDR3 length: 12 amino acids. V was shortened by 0 bases and J by 6 bases, with 6 bases between the two germline ends. Germline assignment: CDR1 SGHAT and CDR2 FQNNGV. The CDR3, as DNA: TGTGCCAGCAGCTTAGACAGAGGCGAGCAGTACTTC. The encoded protein is CASSLDRGEQYF.

The rearrangement joins TRBV13 to TRBJ2-3; possible D gene TRBD1, 6 bases. The CDR3 is 15 residues long. Trimming cost V 0 bases and J 1 base, with 8 bases left between them. Germline V CDR1 and CDR2: PRHDT, FYEKMQ (reference sequence). CDR3 sequence reads: CASSLGGAGTDTQYF. CDR3 bases: TGTGCCAGCAGCTTAGGGGGGGCAGGCACAGATACGCAGTATTTT.

The V and J genes are TRBV3-1 (or the pseudogene TRBV3-2) and TRBJ2-7; the D gene is possibly TRBD1 (6 bases). V was cut by 8 bases and J by 6 bases, with 20 bases left in between. This CDR3 is built from 14 residues. CDR1 is LGHDT and CDR2 is YNNKEL in the germline V gene (reference sequence). The CDR3 region is CASSQGHSMGEQYF. The CDR3 nucleotides are TGTGCCAGCTCTCAGGGGCATTCTATGGGCGAGCAGTACTTC.

The chain is built from TRBV10-3 and TRBJ1-4; D is uncertain. Germline CDR1 ENHRY, CDR2 SYGVKD. V lost 7 bases, J lost 8 bases, and 14 bases lay in between. The CDR3 consists of 13 residues. For the CDR3, the DNA is TGTGCCATCACACCTAGCCCAGCCGAAAAACTGTTTTTT. Amino acid sequence: CAITPSPAEKLFF.

Only a few counts were recorded for this clone. The V call is TRBV28, the J call TRBJ2-7; D unresolved. V was cut by 5 bases and J by 2 bases, with 16 bases left in between. This CDR3 has 15 residues. CDR1 and CDR2 (germline): MDHEN, SYDVKM. In DNA form, the CDR3 reads TGTGCCAGCAGTCACGCACTCCCAGGTACCTACGAGCAGTACTTC. Protein product: CASSHALPGTYEQYF.